The rows below give T cell receptor beta chains drawn from one sample of a study of blood T cell repertoires in COVID-19. The protocol was immunoSEQ multiplex PCR, while the TCRdb copy is restricted to in-frame clones and leaves out a portion. The repertoire consists of approximately 190,000 clones, with about 86% occurring once and the leading ten covering about 22%. The sample was PBMCs or T cells enriched from blood (not recorded which). The receptors were sampled from a woman aged 35 to 49 in a cohort exposed to, infected with or recovered from COVID-19 (not recorded which). Each CDR3 is given with its conserved first and last residue. D genes are given only for firm matches. Size is stated for part of the rows, as once, few or many counts, or as a class when the clone is expanded.

J gene | CDR3 length | clone size | V gene | D gene | CDR3 protein | CDR3 DNA
TRBJ2-1 | 16 | - | TRBV10-3 | - | CAISESQGSSYNEQFF | TGTGCCATCAGTGAGTCGCAGGGGAGCTCCTACAATGAGCAGTTCTTC
TRBJ1-4 | 15 | - | TRBV11-2 | TRBD1 | CASSGDRGYNEKLFF | TGTGCCAGCAGCGGAGACAGGGGATATAATGAAAAACTGTTTTTT
TRBJ2-7 | 15 | - | TRBV4-1 | TRBD1 | CASSQPGTGAYEQYF | TGCGCCAGCAGCCAACCCGGGACAGGGGCCTACGAGCAGTACTTC
TRBJ2-3 | 15 | - | TRBV9 | TRBD1 | CASSARQGSADTQYF | TGTGCCAGCAGCGCCAGACAGGGGTCTGCGGATACGCAGTATTTT
TRBJ2-3 | 13 | - | TRBV7-9 | - | CASRSSRTDTQYF | TGTGCCAGCAGGTCGTCTAGAACAGATACGCAGTATTTT
TRBJ1-5 | 17 | - | TRBV28 | - | CASRYYSGEYSNQPQHF | TGTGCCAGCAGATACTACTCAGGGGAATATAGCAATCAGCCCCAGCATTTT
TRBJ2-3 | 13 | - | TRBV7-8 | - | CASSLEIEDTQYF | TGTGCCAGCAGCTTAGAGATCGAGGATACGCAGTATTTT
TRBJ1-1 | 14 | - | TRBV6-5 | - | CASTLGRGGPEAFF | TGTGCCAGCACCCTCGGAAGGGGGGGCCCTGAAGCTTTCTTT
TRBJ2-7 | 12 | - | TRBV12-3/TRBV12-4 | - | CASREQGYEQYF | TGTGCCAGCAGGGAGCAGGGGTACGAGCAGTACTTC
TRBJ2-7 | 13 | - | TRBV6-2/TRBV6-3 | - | CASSWRSSYEQYF | TGTGCCAGCAGTTGGCGGAGCTCCTACGAGCAGTACTTC
TRBJ1-2 | 13 | - | TRBV7-9 | TRBD1 | CATRDSLNYGYTF | TGTGCCACCAGGGACAGCCTTAACTATGGCTACACCTTC
TRBJ1-5 | 15 | few | TRBV2 | TRBD1 | CASVYRTGVDQPQHF | TGTGCCAGCGTATACCGGACAGGGGTGGATCAGCCCCAGCATTTT
TRBJ1-2 | 16 | - | TRBV9 | TRBD1 | CASSDKNRGDIYGYTF | TGTGCCAGCAGCGATAAAAACAGGGGGGATATCTATGGCTACACCTTC
TRBJ1-1 | 13 | - | TRBV12-3/TRBV12-4 | - | CASSLGRASEAFF | TGTGCCAGCAGTTTAGGCAGGGCCTCGGAGGCTTTCTTT
TRBJ1-1 | 15 | - | TRBV18 | TRBD1 | CASSPRGTGDTEAFF | TGTGCCAGCTCACCAAGGGGGACAGGGGACACTGAAGCTTTCTTT
TRBJ1-2 | 14 | - | TRBV5-4 | TRBD1 | CASSLGQGFYGYTF | TGTGCCAGCAGCTTGGGACAGGGCTTCTATGGCTACACCTTC
TRBJ2-7 | 16 | once | TRBV6-2/TRBV6-3 | TRBD2 | CASSQRREGRGGEQYF | TGTGCCAGCAGTCAACGGCGGGAGGGCCGTGGGGGAGAGCAGTACTTC
TRBJ2-2 | 16 | - | TRBV6-5 | - | CASSYSRRAGTGELFF | TGTGCCAGCAGTTACTCTCGGCGAGCGGGCACCGGGGAGCTGTTTTTT
TRBJ1-5 | 15 | - | TRBV24-1 | TRBD1 | CATSDNRGNNQPQHF | TGTGCCACCAGTGATAACAGGGGGAACAATCAGCCCCAGCATTTT
TRBJ2-7 | 15 | - | TRBV6-5 | TRBD2 | CASSYDPSGSYEQYF | TGTGCCAGCAGTTACGATCCTAGCGGCTCCTACGAGCAGTACTTC
TRBJ2-3 | 14 | - | TRBV5-8 | - | CASSSRTGLVAQYF | TGTGCCAGCAGCTCCCGTACAGGCTTGGTGGCGCAGTATTTT